One and the same sample provided the 19 T cell receptor beta chains below, sequenced in a study of response to subunit inactivated influenza vaccine. Each CDR3 protein is one row after TCRdb ran MiXCR on the RT-PCR reads. The data contain 450,000 to 600,000 distinct CDR3 sequences, about 17% of them singletons. The starting material was CD4+ T cells sorted from PBMCs, obtained 23 months after vaccination. The source of these receptors is a man in his fifties or sixties who received an inactivated influenza vaccine.

This clonotype was found a few times. The genes are TRBV24-1 and TRBJ2-3; 9 positions agree with TRBD2. The CDR3 is 14 residues long. V gave up 6 bases and J gave up 6 bases; unmatched junction bases: 6. CDR1 and CDR2 (germline): KGHDR, SFDVKD. CDR3 in amino acids: CATSPGTSSDTQYF. The CDR3 nucleotides read TGTGCCACCAGTCCCGGGACTAGCTCCGATACGCAGTATTTT.

This clonotype showed up just a few times. The chain carries TRBV7-3 and TRBJ2-1; possibly TRBD2 for D (5 bases). This CDR3 contains 16 residues. V was pared by 2 bases and J by 2 bases, with 13 bases between. Germline V CDR1 and CDR2: SGHTA, FQGTGA. DNA for the CDR3: TGTGCCAGCAGCTTAGAAAGGGTGGAGGCCTACAATGAGCAGTTCTTC. It yields the protein CASSLERVEAYNEQFF.

The genes are TRBV12-3 or TRBV12-4 and TRBJ2-6, with unresolved D. V gave up 6 bases and J gave up 0 bases, with 9 bases separating them. The CDR3 sequence is 15 residues long. The CDR3 here is CASSRRFSGANVLTF. For the CDR3, the DNA is TGTGCCAGCAGCCGACGGTTCTCTGGGGCCAACGTCCTGACTTTC.

This rearrangement joins TRBV20-1 to TRBJ2-1, with 7 positions matching TRBD1. After removal of 4 bases from V and 6 bases from J, the junction contained 6 bases not matched to a gene. Germline loops: CDR1 DFQATT, CDR2 SNEGSKA (reference sequence). The length of the CDR3 is 13 residues. The DNA for the CDR3 is TGCAGTGCTACCCAGGACAGGAGCAATGAGCAGTTCTTC. This sequence encodes CSATQDRSNEQFF.

This chain uses TRBV12-3 or TRBV12-4 with TRBJ1-6; D call uncertain. Trimming left V 4 bases short and J 3 bases short, with 7 bases between. This CDR3 contains 14 residues. Here the CDR3 reads CASSSGIYNSPLHF. The CDR3 nucleotides are TGTGCCAGCAGTTCCGGGATCTATAATTCACCCCTCCACTTT.

V and J are TRBV9 and TRBJ2-5; D is uncertain. The V gene lost 0 bases and the J gene lost 4 bases, with 10 bases spanning the gap. CDR3 size: 14 residues. CDR1 and CDR2 from the germline V gene are SGDLS and YYNGEE. The DNA of the CDR3 is TGTGCCAGCAGCGTAGCGGTAGTGGGAGAGACCCAGTACTTC. Translating gives CASSVAVVGETQYF. The entire variable domain, with the rest obtained from reference TRBV9 and TRBJ2-5, is as follows: DSGVTQTPKHLITATGQRVTLRCSPRSGDLSVYWYQQSLDQGLQFLIQYYNGEERAKGNILERFSAQQFPDLHSELNLSSLELGDSALYFCASSVAVVGETQYFGPGTRLLVL.

The genes are TRBV7-8 and TRBJ2-7, with 9 bases lining up with TRBD1. The CDR3 length is 15 residues. Losses at the gene ends were 5 bases for V and 1 base for J; bases not matched to a gene: 6. Looked up from germline, CDR1 is SGHVS and CDR2 is FQNEAQ. The CDR3: CASSQQGAISYEQYF. The CDR3 bases are TGTGCCAGCAGCCAACAGGGGGCTATTTCCTACGAGCAGTACTTC.

In its sample, this clonotype was seen many times. The genes are TRBV12-3 or TRBV12-4 and TRBJ1-2; D is undetermined. Trimming left V 0 bases short and J 2 bases short, with 7 bases between. The CDR3 covers 14 residues. CDR3 loop: CASSLAVRNYGYTF. The DNA for the CDR3 is TGTGCCAGCAGTTTAGCTGTCAGAAACTATGGCTACACCTTC.

There are a few counts of this clonotype. The V gene is TRBV20-1, the J gene TRBJ2-1; unclear D gene. Deletions cut 6 bases from V and 3 bases from J, with 15 bases between. This CDR3 is built from 14 residues. Germline V gene sequence: CDR1 DFQATT, CDR2 SNEGSKA (reference sequence). CDR3 sequence reads: CSAPSANYYNEQFF. The CDR3 bases are TGCAGTGCCCCGAGCGCAAACTACTACAATGAGCAGTTCTTC.

On this clonotype itself: A much larger clone differs from this one at a single base, so this may be a read error. This rearrangement joins TRBV5-6 to TRBJ1-5; tentatively, D is TRBD1 (6 bases). V was clipped by 4 bases and J by 1 base, with 12 bases between them. CDR1 is SGHDT, CDR2 YYEEEE, per germline. The CDR3 covers 15 residues. The CDR3 DNA follows: TGTGCCAGCAGCCCCGGGGGGCAGAGCAATCAGCCCCAGCATTTT. It yields the protein CASSPGGQSNQPQHF. The variable domain in full, completed from reference TRBV5-6 and TRBJ1-5, reads DAGVTQSPTHLIKTRGQQVTLRCSPKSGHDTVSWYQQALGQGPQFIFQYYEEEERQRGNFPDRFSGHQFPNYSSELNVNALLLGDSALYLCASSPGGQSNQPQHFGDGTRLSIL.

This clonotype was detected only a few times. The V call is TRBV29-1, the J call TRBJ2-5; D uncertain. Trimming stripped 3 bases from V and 1 base from J, with 9 bases between. CDR1 and CDR2 (germline): SQVTM, ANQGSEA. The CDR3 runs 13 residues. The CDR3: CSVDGKRQETQYF. DNA of the CDR3: TGCAGCGTTGATGGAAAGCGCCAAGAGACCCAGTACTTC.

This clonotype was counted between two and nine times. J is TRBJ1-3 and V is TRBV5-1; D is unresolved. The CDR3 is made up of 14 amino acids. V was shortened by 4 bases and J by 0 bases, with 8 bases between the two germline ends. Germline V CDR1 and CDR2: SGHRS, YFSETQ. CDR3 DNA: TGCGCCAGCAGCCCGACGGTCTCTGGAAACACCATATATTTT. It encodes CASSPTVSGNTIYF.

This clonotype has a handful of counts. V usage is TRBV5-1 and J usage is TRBJ2-1; 14 nucleotides agree with TRBD2. Germline CDR1 is SGHRS and CDR2 is YFSETQ. This CDR3 has 15 residues. The ends lost 4 bases at V and 10 bases at J; junction bases unmatched: 7. CDR3 nucleotide sequence: TGCGCCAGCAGCAGCGACGGGACTAGCGGGAGAGAGCAGTTCTTC. Translation: CASSSDGTSGREQFF.

This clonotype was seen a few times. The rearrangement links TRBV9 to TRBJ2-5; 7 nucleotides line up with TRBD1. CDR1 is SGDLS and CDR2 is YYNGEE in the germline V gene. This CDR3 spans 12 amino acids. Unmatched junction bases numbered 6, after V lost 4 bases and J lost 9 bases. The CDR3 sequence: CASSPRDSPQYF. The CDR3, as DNA: TGTGCCAGCAGCCCCCGGGACAGCCCCCAGTACTTC. The variable domain in full, with the rest retrieved from reference TRBV9 and TRBJ2-5, is DSGVTQTPKHLITATGQRVTLRCSPRSGDLSVYWYQQSLDQGLQFLIQYYNGEERAKGNILERFSAQQFPDLHSELNLSSLELGDSALYFCASSPRDSPQYFGPGTRLLVL.

This clonotype has at least ten counts. This chain joins TRBV20-1 and TRBJ2-1; no firm D call. Germline values: CDR1 DFQATT, CDR2 SNEGSKA (reference sequence). The germline V and J ends were trimmed by 0 bases and 0 bases, with 12 bases remaining between them. The CDR3 loop spans 16 amino acids. The DNA for the CDR3 is TGCAGTGCTAGAGACAGGTGGAAGGACTCCTACAATGAGCAGTTCTTC. This translates into CSARDRWKDSYNEQFF.

This clonotype has more than one count but fewer than ten. This chain uses TRBV29-1 with TRBJ2-2; no definite D call. The CDR3 spans 15 residues. Germline V CDR1 and CDR2: SQVTM, ANQGSEA. With 7 bases removed from V and 3 bases from J, the gap between germline ends came to 18 bases. The CDR3 spells CSATRRDTYTGELFF. As DNA, the CDR3 is TGCAGCGCCACAAGGCGAGACACTTACACCGGGGAGCTGTTTTTT.

This clonotype was detected a few times. The J gene is TRBJ1-1, the V gene TRBV4-2; unclear D gene. Trimming stripped 2 bases from V and 1 base from J, with 11 bases between. The CDR3 loop spans 15 amino acids. Germline values: CDR1 LGHNA, CDR2 YNFKEQ. CDR3 protein: CASSQRSSENTEAFF. As DNA, the CDR3 is TGTGCCAGCAGCCAAAGGTCCAGCGAGAACACTGAAGCTTTCTTT.

This clonotype has more than one count but fewer than ten. The rearrangement links TRBV6-6 to TRBJ1-1; D is ambiguous. V was cut by 7 bases and J by 5 bases, with 14 bases left in between. This CDR3 is 13 amino acids long. Germline V gene sequence: CDR1 MNHNY, CDR2 SVGAGI (reference sequence). The CDR3 here is CASTRGLGTEAFF. CDR3 DNA sequence: TGTGCCAGCACCCGCGGGTTAGGAACTGAAGCTTTCTTT.

This sequence joins TRBV5-1 and TRBJ2-1; 9 bases map to TRBD1. Germline V gives CDR1 SGHRS, CDR2 YFSETQ. Germline trimming cut 3 bases from V and 6 bases from J; bases unmatched to any gene: 4. The CDR3 has 14 residues. The CDR3 nucleotides read TGCGCCAGCAGCTACCGACAGGGGGTCAATGAGCAGTTCTTC. This translates into CASSYRQGVNEQFF.